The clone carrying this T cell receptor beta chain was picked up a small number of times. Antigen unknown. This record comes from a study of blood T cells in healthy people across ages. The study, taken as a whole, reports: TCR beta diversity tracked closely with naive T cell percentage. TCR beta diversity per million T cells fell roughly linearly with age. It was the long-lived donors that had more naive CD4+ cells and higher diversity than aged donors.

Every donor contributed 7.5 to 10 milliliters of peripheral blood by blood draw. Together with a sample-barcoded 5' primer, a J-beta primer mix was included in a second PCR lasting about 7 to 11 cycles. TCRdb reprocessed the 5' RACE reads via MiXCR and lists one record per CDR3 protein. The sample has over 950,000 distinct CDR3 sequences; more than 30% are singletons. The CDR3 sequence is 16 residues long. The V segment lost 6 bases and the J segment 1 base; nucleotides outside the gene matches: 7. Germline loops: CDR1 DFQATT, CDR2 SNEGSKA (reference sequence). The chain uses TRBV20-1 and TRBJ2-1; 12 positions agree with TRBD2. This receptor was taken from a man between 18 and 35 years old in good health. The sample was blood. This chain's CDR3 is CSASSGGAESYNEQFF. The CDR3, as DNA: TGCAGTGCGTCTAGCGGGGGGGCCGAGTCCTACAATGAGCAGTTCTTC.